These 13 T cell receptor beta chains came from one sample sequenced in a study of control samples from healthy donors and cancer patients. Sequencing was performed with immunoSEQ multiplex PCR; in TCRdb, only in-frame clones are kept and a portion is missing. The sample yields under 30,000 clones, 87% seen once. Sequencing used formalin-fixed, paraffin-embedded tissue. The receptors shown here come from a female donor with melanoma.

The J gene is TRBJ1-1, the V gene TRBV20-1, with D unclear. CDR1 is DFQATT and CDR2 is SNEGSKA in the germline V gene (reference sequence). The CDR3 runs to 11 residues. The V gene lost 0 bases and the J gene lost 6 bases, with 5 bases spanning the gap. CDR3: CSARDPPEAFF. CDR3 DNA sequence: TGCAGTGCTAGAGACCCCCCTGAAGCTTTCTTT.

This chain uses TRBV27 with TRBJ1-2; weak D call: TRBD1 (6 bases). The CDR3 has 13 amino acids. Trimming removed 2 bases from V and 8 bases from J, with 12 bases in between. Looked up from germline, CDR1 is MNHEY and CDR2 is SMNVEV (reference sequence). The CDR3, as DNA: TGTGCCAGCAGTTTAGGGGGCTGGGGCGGCTACACCTTC. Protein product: CASSLGGWGGYTF.

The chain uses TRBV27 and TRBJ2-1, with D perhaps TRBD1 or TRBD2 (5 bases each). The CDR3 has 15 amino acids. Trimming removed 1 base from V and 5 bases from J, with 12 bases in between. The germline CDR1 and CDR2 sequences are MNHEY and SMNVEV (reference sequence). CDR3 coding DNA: TGTGCCAGCAGTTTATGGGGGAATGGAAACAATGAGCAGTTCTTC. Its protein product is CASSLWGNGNNEQFF.

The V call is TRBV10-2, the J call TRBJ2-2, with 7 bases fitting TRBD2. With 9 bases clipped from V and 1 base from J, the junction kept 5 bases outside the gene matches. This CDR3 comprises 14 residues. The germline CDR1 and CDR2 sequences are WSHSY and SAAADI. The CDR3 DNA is TGCGCCAGTACGGGAGGACAGAACACCGGGGAGCTGTTTTTT. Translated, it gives CASTGGQNTGELFF.

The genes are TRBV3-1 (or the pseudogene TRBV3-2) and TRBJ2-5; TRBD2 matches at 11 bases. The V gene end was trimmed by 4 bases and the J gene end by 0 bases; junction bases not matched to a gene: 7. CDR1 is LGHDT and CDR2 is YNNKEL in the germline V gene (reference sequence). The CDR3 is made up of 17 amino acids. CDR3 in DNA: TGTGCCAGCAGCCGGACTAGCGGGCGATTGTACCAAGAGACCCAGTACTTC. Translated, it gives CASSRTSGRLYQETQYF.

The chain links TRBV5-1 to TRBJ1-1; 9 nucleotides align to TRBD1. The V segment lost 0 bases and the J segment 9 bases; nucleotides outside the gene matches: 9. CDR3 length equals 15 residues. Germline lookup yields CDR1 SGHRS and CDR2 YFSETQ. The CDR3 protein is CASSLALGQGLKAFF. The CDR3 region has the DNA TGCGCCAGCAGCTTGGCCTTGGGACAGGGTCTTAAAGCTTTCTTT.

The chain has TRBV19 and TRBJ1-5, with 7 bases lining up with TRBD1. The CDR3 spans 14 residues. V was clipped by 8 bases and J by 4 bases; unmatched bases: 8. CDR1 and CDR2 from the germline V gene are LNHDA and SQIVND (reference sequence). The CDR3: CASRTTGRNQPQHF. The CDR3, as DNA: TGTGCCAGTCGCACGACAGGGAGGAATCAGCCCCAGCATTTT.

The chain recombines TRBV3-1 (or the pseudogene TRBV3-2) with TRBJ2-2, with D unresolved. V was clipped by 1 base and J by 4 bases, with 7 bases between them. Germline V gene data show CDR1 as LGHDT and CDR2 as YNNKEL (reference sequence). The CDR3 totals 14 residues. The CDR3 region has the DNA TGTGCCAGCAGCCAAGCGCAGGCCACCGGGGAGCTGTTTTTT. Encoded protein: CASSQAQATGELFF.

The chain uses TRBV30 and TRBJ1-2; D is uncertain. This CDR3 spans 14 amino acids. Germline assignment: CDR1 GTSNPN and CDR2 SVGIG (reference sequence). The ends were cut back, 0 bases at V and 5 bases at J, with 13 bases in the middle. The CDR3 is CAWSVYWVLYGYTF. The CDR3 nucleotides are TGTGCCTGGAGTGTCTACTGGGTCCTTTATGGCTACACCTTC.

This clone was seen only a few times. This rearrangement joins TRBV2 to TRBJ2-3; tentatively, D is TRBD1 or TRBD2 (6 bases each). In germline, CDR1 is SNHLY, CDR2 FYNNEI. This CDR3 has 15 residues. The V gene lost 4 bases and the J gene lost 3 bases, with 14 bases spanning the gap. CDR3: CASSAGARGTDTQYF. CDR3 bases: TGTGCCAGCAGTGCGGGGGCCCGGGGGACAGATACGCAGTATTTT.

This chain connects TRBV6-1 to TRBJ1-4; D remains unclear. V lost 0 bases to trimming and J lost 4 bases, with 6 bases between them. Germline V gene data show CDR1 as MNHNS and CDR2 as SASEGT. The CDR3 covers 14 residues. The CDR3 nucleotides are TGTGCCAGCAGTGAAGCGCCCTATAATGAAAAACTGTTTTTT. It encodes CASSEAPYNEKLFF.

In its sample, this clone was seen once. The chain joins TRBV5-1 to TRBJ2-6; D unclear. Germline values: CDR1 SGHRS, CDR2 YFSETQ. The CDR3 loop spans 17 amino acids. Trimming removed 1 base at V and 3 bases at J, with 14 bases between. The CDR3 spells CASSLTGIQVGANVLTF. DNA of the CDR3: TGCGCCAGCAGCTTGACTGGGATCCAAGTTGGGGCCAACGTCCTGACTTTC. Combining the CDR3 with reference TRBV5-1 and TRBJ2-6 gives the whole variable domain KAGVTQTPRYLIKTRGQQVTLSCSPISGHRSVSWYQQTPGQGLQFLFEYFSETQRNKGNFPGRFSGRQFSNSRSEMNVSTLELGDSALYLCASSLTGIQVGANVLTFGAGSRLTVL.

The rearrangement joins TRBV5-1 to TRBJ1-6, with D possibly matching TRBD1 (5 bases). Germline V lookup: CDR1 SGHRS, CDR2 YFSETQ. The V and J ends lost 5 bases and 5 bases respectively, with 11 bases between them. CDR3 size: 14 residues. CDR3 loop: CASRGEGDNSPLHF. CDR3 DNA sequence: TGCGCCAGCAGGGGGGAAGGTGATAATTCACCCCTCCACTTT.